The TCR beta chain described here comes from a study of spatial heterogeneity in lung cancer. Findings and caveats of the study: Quantities of ubiquitous and regional expanded TCRs paralleled ubiquitous and regional nonsynonymous mutations, respectively. It was found that expanded intratumoral alpha and beta TCR counts tracked tumor mutation counts.

Note on this clonotype: Antigen unknown. This may come from a read error, since a much larger clone is one base off.

The V gene's germline CDR1 is SEHNR and CDR2 FQNEAQ (reference sequence). Trimming removed 2 bases at V and 8 bases at J, with 9 bases between. The CDR3 consists of 13 residues. TCRdb processed the 5' RACE reads anew with MiXCR; each CDR3 protein has one entry. This table holds about 100,000 distinct CDR3 sequences, about 4.6% found once. Time point in this sample: sample taken at primary tumor resection. This clonotype was sampled from a male donor with early-stage non-small cell lung cancer. The chain couples TRBV7-9 to TRBJ1-4; D remains unclear. The sample was lung tumor tissue, taken at surgery. The CDR3 reads CASSLYETEKLFF. The CDR3 DNA reads as TGTGCCAGCAGCTTATATGAAACCGAAAAACTGTTTTTT. Looking up the rest from reference TRBV7-9 and TRBJ1-4 gives the full variable domain: DTGVSQNPRHKITKRGQNVTFRCDPISEHNRLYWYRQTLGQGPEFLTYFQNEAQLEKSRLLSDRFSAERPKGSFSTLEIQRTEQGDSAMYLCASSLYETEKLFFGSGTQLSVL.